The 6 T cell receptor beta chains below were found in one sample sequenced in a study of CD8+CD57+ T cells in acquired aplastic anemia. For CDR3 and TCR beta VDJ profiling, genomic DNA was the template used. Each CDR3 protein gets one entry after TCRdb re-called the reads with MiXCR. The sample contains roughly 86,000 distinct CDR3 sequences, 40% to 50% of which appear only once. The source material was sorted CD4+, CD8+, or CD8+CD57+ T cells (not recorded which) from PBMCs. These receptors were obtained from a human donor in good health, serving as a control.

This clonotype was detected many times. This chain links TRBV2 with TRBJ1-2, with D perhaps TRBD1 (5 bases). The CDR3 length is 12 residues. Germline V lookup: CDR1 SNHLY, CDR2 FYNNEI. Between the trimmed V and J ends, which lost 4 bases and 7 bases, there was a span of 10 bases. CDR3 DNA: TGTGCCAGCAGTGGGGGCGCGGGTGGCTACACCTTC. It encodes CASSGGAGGYTF.

The rearrangement joins TRBV7-6 to TRBJ2-7; 9 bases fit TRBD1. The germline CDR1 and CDR2 sequences are SGHVS and FNYEAQ. The CDR3 has 13 residues. The V gene end was trimmed by 4 bases and the J gene end by 5 bases; junction bases not matched to a gene: 3. DNA for the CDR3: TGTGCCAGCAGCTCGGGACAGGGCAACGAGCAGTACTTC. Translating gives CASSSGQGNEQYF.

The chain combines TRBV3-1 with TRBJ2-2; D remains unclear. Between the trimmed V and J ends, which lost 6 bases and 5 bases, there was a span of 7 bases. Germline CDR1 and CDR2: LGHDT and YNNKEL (reference sequence). This CDR3 has 12 amino acids. The CDR3 nucleotides are TGTGCCAGCAGTACGACAACCGGGGAGCTGTTTTTT. Amino acids: CASSTTTGELFF.

This clonotype was seen many times. The chain carries TRBV20-1 and TRBJ2-2, with D possibly being TRBD1 (6 bases). The CDR3 is 14 amino acids. V was clipped by 3 bases and J by 4 bases, with 12 bases between them. Germline lookup yields CDR1 DFQATT and CDR2 SNEGSKA (reference sequence). CDR3 coding DNA: TGCAGTGCTAGGGACAGAGAAACCACCGGGGAGCTGTTTTTT. As protein: CSARDRETTGELFF.

Regarding this clonotype: A much larger clone differs by one base, so this may be a read error. The CDR3 does not end in the conserved phenylalanine or tryptophan, so this is likely a read error. The V and J genes are TRBV12-3 or TRBV12-4 and TRBJ2-1, with D perhaps TRBD2 (5 bases). The V gene lost 7 bases and the J gene lost 7 bases, with 8 bases spanning the gap. This CDR3 has 11 amino acids. The CDR3 region has the DNA TGTGCCAGCAATGGAGGTAATGAGCAGTTCCTC. Encoded protein: CASNGGNEQFL.

In its sample, this clonotype was seen many times. This chain links TRBV12-3 or TRBV12-4 with TRBJ2-1; tentatively, D is TRBD1 (5 bases). Trimming removed 6 bases from V and 5 bases from J, with 14 bases in between. CDR3 length: 14 residues. The CDR3 DNA reads TGTGCCAGCAGCATCCCCGACAGCCACAATGAGCAGTTCTTC. Residues: CASSIPDSHNEQFF.